Shown below are 11 T cell receptor beta chains from a single sample sequenced in a study of blood T cell repertoires in COVID-19. This table comes from immunoSEQ multiplex PCR, and its TCRdb copy is limited to in-frame clones, with some not included. The top ten clones hold around 19% of a sample with tens of thousands of clones, 70% to 90% of them seen once. Input material: peripheral blood. Source of these receptors: a woman aged 55-69 years with COVID-19, enrolled during active disease.

This clone was counted once. The chain links TRBV29-1 to TRBJ1-1; maybe TRBD1 (5 bases). CDR3 length: 11 residues. V gave up 7 bases and J gave up 2 bases, with 8 bases separating them. Germline values: CDR1 SQVTM, CDR2 ANQGSEA. CDR3 residues: CSGQKNTEAFF. CDR3 nucleotides: TGCAGCGGACAGAAAAACACTGAAGCTTTCTTT.

The count of this clone is one. The chain links TRBV13 to TRBJ2-5; D possibly corresponds to TRBD2 (7 bases). Between the trimmed V and J ends, which lost 6 bases and 4 bases, there was a span of 18 bases. The CDR3 loop spans 15 amino acids. CDR1 and CDR2 from the germline V gene are PRHDT and FYEKMQ (reference sequence). In nucleotides, the CDR3 is TGTGCCAGCAGTTACGTCGGGGGGCCGGGAGAGACCCAGTACTTC. It codes for CASSYVGGPGETQYF.

The genes are TRBV7-8 and TRBJ1-1; TRBD1 matches 7 bases. The CDR3 is 13 residues long. The junction had 7 bases not matched to a gene; V was cut back by 5 bases and J by 7 bases. Germline CDR1 is SGHVS and CDR2 is FQNEAQ. This chain's CDR3 is CASSRRRDSEAFF. CDR3 DNA sequence: TGTGCCAGCAGCCGTCGCCGGGACAGTGAAGCTTTCTTT.

The chain joins TRBV28 to TRBJ1-2; D is unresolved. This CDR3 spans 12 amino acids. Trimming stripped 4 bases from V and 8 bases from J, with 11 bases between. Germline CDR1 is MDHEN and CDR2 is SYDVKM. CDR3 region: CASSSVDLGYTF. CDR3 nucleotides: TGTGCCAGCAGTTCTGTGGACTTAGGCTACACCTTC.

The chain links TRBV19 to TRBJ1-4; 7 bases line up with TRBD1. From germline, CDR1 is LNHDA and CDR2 SQIVND (reference sequence). This CDR3 has 17 amino acids. Unmatched junction bases numbered 21, after V lost 10 bases and J lost 7 bases. CDR3 nucleotide sequence: TGTGCCAACACCCCCCCGACAGGGAAGGGGACGGGTGAAAAACTGTTTTTT. Its translation is CANTPPTGKGTGEKLFF.

This clone has a single count. The chain joins TRBV9 to TRBJ1-2; D may be TRBD1 (6 bases). V was cut by 4 bases and J by 5 bases, with 9 bases left in between. The germline gives CDR1 SGDLS, CDR2 YYNGEE. The CDR3 length is 12 residues. CDR3 DNA sequence: TGTGCCAGCAGCCCGGACAGTTATGGCTACACCTTC. Its protein is CASSPDSYGYTF.

This clone showed up just once. This chain connects TRBV30 to TRBJ1-2; 8 bases agree with TRBD1. Per germline, CDR1 GTSNPN and CDR2 SVGIG (reference sequence). The CDR3 has 12 residues. The trim removed 4 bases at V and 9 bases at J, leaving 7 bases unmatched. The CDR3 region has the DNA TGTGCCTGGACAGGGGGCGAGTATAGCTACACCTTC. Amino acid sequence: CAWTGGEYSYTF. Full variable domain (rest looked up from reference TRBV30 and TRBJ1-2): SQTIHQWPATLVQPVGSPLSLECTVEGTSNPNLYWYRQAAGRGLQLLFYSVGIGQISSEVPQNLSASRPQDRQFILSSKKLLLSDSGFYLCAWTGGEYSYTFGSGTRLTVV.

The CDR3 DNA reads TGTGCCAGCAGCGTGACAGGGGGCCAGCCCCAGCATTTT. Translated: CASSVTGGQPQHF. The rearrangement joins TRBV9 to TRBJ1-5, with 10 bases that match TRBD1. CDR1 is SGDLS and CDR2 is YYNGEE in the germline V gene. V shed 2 bases and J 7 bases; nucleotides not matched to a gene: 0. The CDR3 spans 13 residues.

The rearrangement joins TRBV19 to TRBJ1-1; 8 bases match TRBD1. Germline V gives CDR1 LNHDA, CDR2 SQIVND (reference sequence). The CDR3 length is 14 residues. The ends lost 7 bases at V and 4 bases at J; junction bases unmatched: 8. CDR3 in amino acids: CASTPRDRFTEAFF. The CDR3 DNA sequence: TGTGCCAGTACCCCCCGGGACAGGTTCACTGAAGCTTTCTTT. Full variable domain (missing parts from reference TRBV19 and TRBJ1-1): DGGITQSPKYLFRKEGQNVTLSCEQNLNHDAMYWYRQDPGQGLRLIYYSQIVNDFQKGDIAEGYSVSREKKESFPLTVTSAQKNPTAFYLCASTPRDRFTEAFFGQGTRLTVV.

The V call is TRBV7-8, the J call TRBJ2-1; perhaps TRBD1 as D (5 bases). V was clipped by 5 bases and J by 3 bases, with 11 bases between them. Germline values: CDR1 SGHVS, CDR2 FQNEAQ. The CDR3 runs 14 residues. CDR3 sequence (DNA): TGTGCCAGCAGCCACCTCGACAGCTACAATGAGCAGTTCTTC. Its translation: CASSHLDSYNEQFF.

The genes are TRBV6-6 and TRBJ2-2; a possible D gene is TRBD2 (6 bases). Trimming removed 6 bases from V and 2 bases from J, with 16 bases in between. The CDR3 runs to 16 residues. Germline assignment: CDR1 MNHNY and CDR2 SVGAGI (reference sequence). The CDR3 nucleotides read TGTGCCAGCAGGCCCCCCTGGCGGGGCAACACCGGGGAGCTGTTTTTT. This codes for CASRPPWRGNTGELFF.